A single sample is the source of the 10 T cell receptor beta chains below, sequenced in a study of blood T cell repertoires in COVID-19. Produced via immunoSEQ multiplex PCR; TCRdb's table is partial and in-frame only. The sample has under 500,000 clones, around nine tenths seen once. Sequenced: PBMCs or T cells enriched from blood (not recorded which). The receptors stem from a woman aged 18 to 35 with acute COVID-19.

V is TRBV6-5 and J is TRBJ1-4; D remains ambiguous. Trimming took 6 bases from V and 5 from J, leaving 13 bases between them. Germline V CDR1 and CDR2: MNHEY, SVGAGI. CDR3 length equals 14 residues. This CDR3 is CASSSETVNEKLFF. The CDR3 DNA reads TGTGCCAGCAGCTCAGAAACAGTGAATGAAAAACTGTTTTTT.

This chain connects TRBV9 to TRBJ2-1; TRBD2 matches at 7 bases. The trim removed 0 bases at V and 2 bases at J, leaving 5 bases unmatched. In germline, CDR1 is SGDLS, CDR2 YYNGEE. The CDR3 runs to 16 residues. CDR3 in amino acids: CASSVVSGMTYNEQFF. The CDR3 DNA is TGTGCCAGCAGCGTAGTCAGCGGGATGACCTACAATGAGCAGTTCTTC.

The chain is built from TRBV19 and TRBJ1-1; D unclear. The CDR3 runs to 14 residues. Germline CDR1 is LNHDA and CDR2 is SQIVND (reference sequence). Trimming pared 3 bases from V and 6 bases from J, leaving 14 bases between. Written as DNA, the CDR3 is TGTGCCAGTAGTATGTTTCGGGTAAGCGCTGAAGCTTTCTTT. Translating it yields CASSMFRVSAEAFF.

CDR3 DNA: TGTGCCAGCAGTTTACTGACAGGGAAAAGTTCACCCCTCCACTTT. Amino acids: CASSLLTGKSSPLHF. The J gene is TRBJ1-6, the V gene TRBV28, with 7 bases matching TRBD1. Germline CDR1 reads MDHEN; CDR2 reads SYDVKM. J gave up 9 bases and V 2 bases, and 7 bases lay outside the gene matches. CDR3 length: 15 amino acids.

This chain uses TRBV4-1 with TRBJ1-3; no firm D call. V was pared by 0 bases and J by 0 bases, with 6 bases between. CDR1 MGHRA and CDR2 YSYEKL come from the germline V gene. This CDR3 comprises 15 residues. CDR3 residues: CASSQDPFSGNTIYF. In DNA form, the CDR3 reads TGCGCCAGCAGCCAAGACCCGTTCTCTGGAAACACCATATATTTT.

The DNA of the CDR3 is TGTGCCAGCAGCTTGGCCAGAAATCAGCCCCAGCATTTT. It specifies CASSLARNQPQHF. The chain couples TRBV5-6 to TRBJ1-5; D gene uncertain. V lost 0 bases and J lost 4, with 5 bases in between. The V gene's germline CDR1 is SGHDT and CDR2 YYEEEE. The CDR3 runs to 13 residues.

The J gene is TRBJ2-4, the V gene TRBV7-3; 14 bases agree with TRBD2. The length of the CDR3 is 16 residues. Trimming removed 4 bases from V and 5 bases from J; junction bases left unmatched: 4. Germline loops: CDR1 SGHTA, CDR2 FQGTGA. The DNA of the CDR3 is TGTGCCAGCAGCTCCGGACTAGCGGGGGGAGAAAACATTCAGTACTTC. This encodes CASSSGLAGGENIQYF.

V gene TRBV12-3 or TRBV12-4 combines with J gene TRBJ2-5; no clear D gene. Deletions cut 4 bases from V and 4 bases from J, with 10 bases between. The CDR3 is 13 amino acids. The CDR3, as DNA: TGTGCCAGCAGTTCAACGGGTATAGAGACCCAGTACTTC. This encodes CASSSTGIETQYF.

Written as DNA, the CDR3 is TGTGCCAGCAGTTACGGGACAGGGGTGGGCTACACCTTC. Translation gives CASSYGTGVGYTF. The rearrangement links TRBV6-5 to TRBJ1-2; TRBD1 aligns across 10 bases. Germline CDR1 reads MNHEY; CDR2 reads SVGAGI. J gave up 8 bases and V 2 bases, and 2 bases lay outside the gene matches. This CDR3 has 13 amino acids.

The genes are TRBV15 and TRBJ1-4, with a tentative D call TRBD1 (5 bases). The CDR3 has 16 amino acids. CDR1 LNHNV and CDR2 YYDKDF come from the germline V gene (reference sequence). The V end lost 5 bases, the J end lost 2 bases, and 15 bases lay between the germline ends. The CDR3 spells CATSGPQTATNEKLFF. The CDR3, as DNA: TGTGCCACCAGCGGACCCCAGACAGCTACTAATGAAAAACTGTTTTTT. Using reference TRBV15 and TRBJ1-4 for the parts outside the CDR3, the full variable domain is DAMVIQNPRYQVTQFGKPVTLSCSQTLNHNVMYWYQQKSSQAPKLLFHYYDKDFNNEADTPDNFQSRRPNTSFCFLDIRSPGLGDTAMYLCATSGPQTATNEKLFFGSGTQLSVL.